This T cell receptor beta chain originates from a study of T cell responses to AZD1222 COVID-19 vaccine. Sequencing was performed with immunoSEQ multiplex PCR; in TCRdb, only in-frame clones are kept and a portion is missing. Among approximately 150,000 clones listed, 90% to 95% were seen once. This CDR3 is built from 17 residues. Germline assignment: CDR1 SGHVS and CDR2 FNYEAQ. Unmatched junction bases numbered 9, after V lost 3 bases and J lost 5 bases. Study-level results: After the peak T cell response, and only then, were repertoires sampled.

A note on this clone: Its target is unknown.

This receptor was identified in an adult who received the AZD1222 COVID-19 vaccine. Material: peripheral blood, obtained 28 days after the second AZD1222 dose. The chain joins TRBV7-6 to TRBJ1-6; TRBD1 matches at 8 bases. The CDR3, as DNA: TGTGCCAGCAGCTTCCCTTACCGGGACAGGAATAATTCACCCCTCCACTTT. Translation: CASSFPYRDRNNSPLHF.